This T cell receptor (beta chain) was profiled in a study of control samples from healthy donors and cancer patients. V was clipped by 0 bases and J by 0 bases, with 9 bases between them. Germline CDR1 and CDR2: LGHDT and YNNKEL (reference sequence). This CDR3 comprises 15 residues. Sequenced by immunoSEQ multiplex PCR; TCRdb stores in-frame clones only, minus some. The repertoire holds around 170,000 clones, with 88% as singletons. The TCR originated in a woman aged 25-40 years in good health. The source material was blood. J is TRBJ2-7 and V is TRBV3-1 (or the pseudogene TRBV3-2), with D unresolved. CDR3 sequence: CASSQDGGYSYEQYF. CDR3 DNA: TGTGCCAGCAGCCAAGACGGCGGTTACTCCTACGAGCAGTACTTC.